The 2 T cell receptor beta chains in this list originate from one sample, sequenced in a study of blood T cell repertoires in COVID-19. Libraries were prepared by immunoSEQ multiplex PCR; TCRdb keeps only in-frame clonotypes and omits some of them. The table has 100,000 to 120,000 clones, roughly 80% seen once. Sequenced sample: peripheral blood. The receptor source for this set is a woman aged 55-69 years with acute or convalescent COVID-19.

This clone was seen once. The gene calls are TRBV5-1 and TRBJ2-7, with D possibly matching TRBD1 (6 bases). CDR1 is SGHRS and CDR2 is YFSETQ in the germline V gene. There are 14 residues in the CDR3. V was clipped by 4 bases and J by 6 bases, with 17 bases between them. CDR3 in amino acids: CASSVDSSPPEQYF. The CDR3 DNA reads TGCGCCAGCAGCGTGGACAGCTCCCCTCCCGAGCAGTACTTC.

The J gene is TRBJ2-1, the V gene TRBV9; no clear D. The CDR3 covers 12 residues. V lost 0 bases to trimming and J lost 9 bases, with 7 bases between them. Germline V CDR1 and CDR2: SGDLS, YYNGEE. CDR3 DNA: TGTGCCAGCAGCGTAGACACCATTGAGCAGTTCTTC. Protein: CASSVDTIEQFF.